One sample yielded the 22 T cell receptor beta chains listed below, sequenced in a study of human T cells and chemical hapten exposure. TCRdb redid the calling of the RACE reads with MiXCR, one entry per CDR3 protein. The table includes about 70,000 distinct CDR3 sequences, 8.5% detected once. Time point meaning: patch test 2, 6 weeks after DPC sensitization. The treatment here: therapeutic diphenylcyclopropenone sensitization with weekly scalp DPC. Sequenced material: whole blood, taken in connection with sensitization to the hapten diphenylcyclopropenone (DPC). The receptors here all came from a woman aged 45 to 65 with alopecia areata. Some clones in this sample may be carry-over from other donors' samples.

V and J are TRBV7-2 and TRBJ1-1; D may be TRBD1 (5 bases). The V gene lost 0 bases and the J gene lost 4 bases, with 21 bases spanning the gap. This CDR3 has 18 amino acids. Germline CDR1 and CDR2: SGHTA and FQGNSA. In DNA, the CDR3 is TGTGCCAGCAGCTTAGCCGGTGCCGGCAGGGTGTGGGGCACTGAAGCTTTCTTT. It translates to CASSLAGAGRVWGTEAFF.

This clonotype was seen a handful of times. The chain joins TRBV7-2 to TRBJ2-3, with D perhaps matching TRBD2 (5 bases). Germline V lookup: CDR1 SGHTA, CDR2 FQGNSA. The CDR3 extends over 17 amino acids. The germline V and J ends were trimmed by 4 bases and 1 base, with 18 bases remaining between them. CDR3 residues: CASSSKSGGARTDTQYF. In DNA, the CDR3 is TGTGCCAGCAGCTCTAAAAGCGGAGGAGCTCGCACAGATACGCAGTATTTT.

This clonotype was observed at least ten times. The genes are TRBV29-1 and TRBJ2-4; a possible D gene is TRBD1 (6 bases). Trimming removed 3 bases at V and 7 bases at J, with 10 bases between. This CDR3 has 12 residues. Germline assignment: CDR1 SQVTM and CDR2 ANQGSEA. CDR3 protein: CSVEERGNIQYF. In DNA form, the CDR3 reads TGCAGCGTTGAGGAAAGGGGGAACATTCAGTACTTC.

The chain couples TRBV6-6 to TRBJ2-7; 12 bases fit TRBD2. V shed 5 bases and J 5 bases; nucleotides not matched to a gene: 4. CDR1 and CDR2 from the germline V gene are MNHNY and SVGAGI (reference sequence). This CDR3 comprises 14 residues. DNA for the CDR3: TGTGCCAGCAGTCGACTAGCGGGAGACGACGAGCAGTACTTC. This translates into CASSRLAGDDEQYF.

This clonotype was seen a handful of times. The V call is TRBV20-1, the J call TRBJ2-7; D ambiguous. CDR1 and CDR2 from the germline V gene are DFQATT and SNEGSKA (reference sequence). The CDR3 covers 10 residues. Trimming removed 5 bases from V and 6 bases from J, with 8 bases in between. The DNA of the CDR3 is TGCAGTGCTGCGCGCTTCGAGCAGTACTTC. This sequence encodes CSAARFEQYF.

The rearrangement joins TRBV7-3 to TRBJ2-1; D is unresolved. The germline V gene has CDR1 SGHTA and CDR2 FQGTGA. This CDR3 contains 15 residues. V lost 5 bases and J lost 0, with 11 bases in between. The CDR3 bases are TGTGCCAGCAGCCAAGGATCGAGCTCCTACAATGAGCAGTTCTTC. It specifies CASSQGSSSYNEQFF.

This rearrangement joins TRBV3-1 to TRBJ1-2, with D hard to call. Germline V gene data show CDR1 as LGHDT and CDR2 as YNNKEL (reference sequence). This CDR3 is 13 amino acids long. Between the trimmed V and J ends, which lost 3 bases and 1 base, there was a span of 6 bases. The chain's CDR3 is CASSQGLNYGYTF. CDR3 sequence (DNA): TGTGCCAGCAGCCAGGGCCTTAACTATGGCTACACCTTC.

This clonotype was seen a few times. The V and J genes are TRBV18 and TRBJ2-7; 7 bases fit TRBD1. Germline V gene sequence: CDR1 KGHSH, CDR2 LQKENI. The CDR3 covers 14 residues. V lost 7 bases and J lost 5; bases outside the gene matches: 11. The CDR3 region is CASYYRQGKDEQYF. The CDR3 DNA is TGTGCCAGCTACTACAGACAGGGTAAGGACGAGCAGTACTTC.

The chain joins TRBV12-3 or TRBV12-4 to TRBJ2-6; possibly TRBD1 for D (6 bases). The CDR3 runs to 16 residues. Trimming left V 3 bases short and J 4 bases short, with 13 bases between. The CDR3 here is CASSFPTGSGANVLTF. CDR3 coding DNA: TGTGCCAGCAGTTTCCCAACAGGGTCCGGGGCCAACGTCCTGACTTTC.

This clonotype was picked up many times. The rearrangement links TRBV27 to TRBJ1-5; D gene uncertain. V lost 10 bases, J lost 2 bases, and 12 bases lay in between. The CDR3 spans 13 residues. Looked up from germline, CDR1 is MNHEY and CDR2 is SMNVEV (reference sequence). The CDR3 spells CAIGSKGNQPQHF. CDR3 in DNA: TGTGCCATCGGATCAAAGGGCAATCAGCCCCAGCATTTT.

This clonotype was picked up a small number of times. The V gene is TRBV3-1, the J gene TRBJ2-1; D perhaps matches TRBD2 (5 bases). CDR3 length equals 17 residues. Trimming shortened V by 0 bases and J by 0 bases, and 12 bases separated the two germline ends. From germline, CDR1 is LGHDT and CDR2 YNNKEL (reference sequence). The CDR3 protein is CASSQDLSGNSYNEQFF. The CDR3 nucleotides read TGTGCCAGCAGCCAAGATCTGTCCGGGAACTCCTACAATGAGCAGTTCTTC.

This chain connects TRBV7-9 to TRBJ2-3; D gene uncertain. Germline CDR1 SEHNR, CDR2 FQNEAQ (reference sequence). V was shortened by 3 bases and J by 3 bases, with 13 bases between the two germline ends. The CDR3 sequence is 15 residues long. In nucleotides, the CDR3 is TGTGCCAGCAGCTTCGGGCTCATGGGGACAGATACGCAGTATTTT. It specifies CASSFGLMGTDTQYF.

This clonotype was observed at least ten times. The gene calls are TRBV10-3 and TRBJ2-3; 11 bases agree with TRBD2. Germline loops: CDR1 ENHRY, CDR2 SYGVKD. CDR3 length: 16 amino acids. V dropped 6 bases and J dropped 2; count of bases not matched to a gene: 7. CDR3 nucleotide sequence: TGTGCCATCAGCGGGACTAGCGGCGAAATCACAGATACGCAGTATTTT. Its translation is CAISGTSGEITDTQYF.

There are many counts of this clonotype. This rearrangement joins TRBV6-5 to TRBJ1-2; 7 nucleotides line up with TRBD1. Per the germline V gene, CDR1 is MNHEY and CDR2 is SVGAGI. The CDR3 covers 14 residues. V lost 6 bases, J lost 2 bases, and 6 bases stayed unmatched. CDR3 sequence (DNA): TGTGCCAGCAGGCTGACAGGGATGAACTATGGCTACACCTTC. It encodes CASRLTGMNYGYTF.

Points on this clonotype: Sequence at one end of the junction differs from germline and may be a read error. The chain has TRBV4-2 and TRBJ2-3, with TRBD2 as a possible D gene (6 bases). CDR3 length: 15 amino acids. Looked up from germline, CDR1 is LGHNA and CDR2 is YNFKEQ. The CDR3: CASSQDVGGGDTQYF. CDR3 coding DNA: TGCGCCAGCAGCCAAGATGTTGGGGGAGGAGATACGCAGTATTTT.

V is TRBV20-1 and J is TRBJ2-5; 8 bases map to TRBD1. Per the germline V gene, CDR1 is DFQATT and CDR2 is SNEGSKA (reference sequence). The CDR3 covers 12 residues. V lost 6 bases to trimming and J lost 6 bases; unmatched junction nucleotides: 6. The CDR3: CSALQGEQTQYF. The CDR3 DNA is TGCAGTGCACTACAGGGGGAACAGACCCAGTACTTC.

This clonotype was observed at least ten times. The chain joins TRBV29-1 to TRBJ1-6; D call uncertain. V lost 4 bases to trimming and J lost 10 bases, with 14 bases between them. The CDR3 consists of 13 residues. Germline lookup yields CDR1 SQVTM and CDR2 ANQGSEA. CDR3 residues: CSVGEGLSSPLHF. The DNA of the CDR3 is TGCAGCGTTGGAGAAGGGCTTTCCTCACCCCTCCACTTT.

A few counts support this clonotype. This chain links TRBV4-3 with TRBJ2-2; 9 bases agree with TRBD1. Trimming cost V 8 bases and J 4 bases; bases outside gene matches: 8. CDR3 length equals 15 residues. The V gene's germline CDR1 is LGHNA and CDR2 YSLEER. This CDR3 is CASSDGTGFTGELFF. In DNA, the CDR3 is TGCGCCAGCTCAGACGGGACAGGGTTCACCGGGGAGCTGTTTTTT.

This chain joins TRBV20-1 and TRBJ2-1; 8 nucleotides align to TRBD2. The CDR3 totals 14 residues. CDR1 DFQATT and CDR2 SNEGSKA come from the germline V gene (reference sequence). In nucleotides, the CDR3 is TGCAAATGTTCCCCGGGACTAGTGATGAATGAGCAGTTCTTC. The encoded protein is CKCSPGLVMNEQFF.

V is TRBV29-1 and J is TRBJ2-1; 7 nucleotides match TRBD2. The CDR3 loop spans 14 amino acids. Germline V gene data show CDR1 as SQVTM and CDR2 as ANQGSEA. J was trimmed by 0 bases and V by 8 bases; bases with no gene match: 7. The DNA for the CDR3 is TGCAGCCCTTGGGAGGGGACCTCCTACAATGAGCAGTTCTTC. This encodes CSPWEGTSYNEQFF.

V is TRBV10-1 and J is TRBJ2-3; unclear D gene. Germline CDR1 reads WNHNN; CDR2 reads SYGVQD (reference sequence). Trimming cost V 5 bases and J 1 base, with 7 bases left between them. CDR3 length equals 13 residues. CDR3 sequence reads: CASSNLGTDTQYF. In nucleotides, the CDR3 is TGCGCCAGCAGTAATTTGGGCACAGATACGCAGTATTTT.

This clonotype was found many times. V is TRBV9 and J is TRBJ2-3; D may be TRBD2 (6 bases). The CDR3 extends over 14 amino acids. CDR1 and CDR2 from the germline V gene are SGDLS and YYNGEE. V lost 0 bases and J 4 bases, leaving 9 bases between the germline ends. The CDR3 nucleotides read TGTGCCAGCAGCGTAGCCGGAGGGCCAGATACGCAGTATTTT. It specifies CASSVAGGPDTQYF.